This T cell receptor (beta chain) was retrieved from a study of blood T cell repertoires in COVID-19. Study as a whole: Spain, Italy and the United States supplied samples that represented acute and convalescent COVID-19.

V was trimmed by 4 bases and J by 3 bases, leaving 16 bases between them. This CDR3 has 16 residues. Germline V CDR1 and CDR2: SNHLY, FYNNEI. Authors' processing steps: It was from reference gene primer amplification that nucleated cell counts were estimated. Some clones are missing from TCRdb's copy, which holds only in-frame ones; the method was immunoSEQ multiplex PCR. V, J and clone size are those of that table, while D and trimming were read from the DNA. The profile shows under 250,000 clones, 83% of them singletons. The specimen sequenced was peripheral blood. The chain recombines TRBV2 with TRBJ2-1; D gene unclear. The TCR sequence derives from a man aged 50 to 59 with active or convalescent COVID-19. Here the CDR3 reads CASSAVSLGLYNEQFF. Here the CDR3 DNA reads TGTGCCAGCAGTGCGGTCAGCCTGGGCCTCTACAATGAGCAGTTCTTC.